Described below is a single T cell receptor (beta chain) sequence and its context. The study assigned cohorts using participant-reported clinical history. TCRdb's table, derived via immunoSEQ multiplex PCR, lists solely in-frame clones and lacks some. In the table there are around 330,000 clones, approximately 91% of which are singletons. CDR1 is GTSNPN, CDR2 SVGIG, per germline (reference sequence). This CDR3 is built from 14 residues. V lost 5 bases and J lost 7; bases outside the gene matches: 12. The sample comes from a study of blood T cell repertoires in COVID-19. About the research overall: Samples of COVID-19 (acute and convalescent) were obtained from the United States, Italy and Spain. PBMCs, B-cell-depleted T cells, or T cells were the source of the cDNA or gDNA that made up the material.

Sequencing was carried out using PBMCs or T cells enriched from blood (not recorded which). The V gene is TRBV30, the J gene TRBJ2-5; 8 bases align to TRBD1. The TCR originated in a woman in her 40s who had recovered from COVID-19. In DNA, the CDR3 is TGTGCCTGGGGGCGACAGGGGTTGGGTGGGACCCAGTACTTC. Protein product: CAWGRQGLGGTQYF.